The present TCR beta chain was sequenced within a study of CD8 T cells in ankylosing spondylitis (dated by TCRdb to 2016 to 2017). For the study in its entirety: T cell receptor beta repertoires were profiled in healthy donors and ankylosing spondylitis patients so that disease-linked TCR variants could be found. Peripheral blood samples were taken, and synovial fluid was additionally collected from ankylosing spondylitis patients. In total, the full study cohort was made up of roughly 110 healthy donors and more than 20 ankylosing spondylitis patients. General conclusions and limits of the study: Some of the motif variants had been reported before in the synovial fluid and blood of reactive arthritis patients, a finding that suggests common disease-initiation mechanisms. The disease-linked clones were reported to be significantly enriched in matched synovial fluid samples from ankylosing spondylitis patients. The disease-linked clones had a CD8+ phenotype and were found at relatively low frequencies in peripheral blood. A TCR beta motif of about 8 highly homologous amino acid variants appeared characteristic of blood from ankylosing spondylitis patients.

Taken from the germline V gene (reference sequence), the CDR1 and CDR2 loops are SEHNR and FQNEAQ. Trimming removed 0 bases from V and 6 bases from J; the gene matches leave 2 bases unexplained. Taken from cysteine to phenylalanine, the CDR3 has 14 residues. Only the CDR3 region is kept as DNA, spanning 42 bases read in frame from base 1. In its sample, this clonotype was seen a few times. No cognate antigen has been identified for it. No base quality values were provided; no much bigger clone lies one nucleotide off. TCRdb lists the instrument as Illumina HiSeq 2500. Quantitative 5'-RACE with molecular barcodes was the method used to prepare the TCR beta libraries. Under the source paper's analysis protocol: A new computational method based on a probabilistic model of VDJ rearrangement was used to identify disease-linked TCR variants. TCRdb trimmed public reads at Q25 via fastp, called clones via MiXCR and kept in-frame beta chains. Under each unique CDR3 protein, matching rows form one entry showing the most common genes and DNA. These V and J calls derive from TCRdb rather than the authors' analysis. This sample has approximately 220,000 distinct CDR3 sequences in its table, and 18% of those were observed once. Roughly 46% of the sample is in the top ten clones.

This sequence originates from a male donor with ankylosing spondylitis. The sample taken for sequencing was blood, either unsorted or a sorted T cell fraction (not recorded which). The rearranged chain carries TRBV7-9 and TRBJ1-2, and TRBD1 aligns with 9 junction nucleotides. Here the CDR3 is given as CASSLAGQGNGYTF. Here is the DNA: TGTGCCAGCAGCTTAGCCGGACAGGGGAATGGCTACACCTTC.